This paragraph covers one T cell receptor beta chain sequence. Its antigen specificity is not known. The record has no base qualities; no much larger clone is one base away. The CDR3 sequence holds 17 residues, the cysteine and phenylalanine included. This entry keeps only the CDR3 DNA: 51 bases, framed from base 1. Between the V and J ends, shortened by 0 bases and 6 bases respectively, the junction contains 18 bases. The germline V gene sets CDR1 to SNHLY and CDR2 to FYNNEI. Samples from volunteer blood donors who had recovered from COVID-19 were contributed by a second Seattle source. Collaborating institutions collected whole blood in K2EDTA tubes following their own protocols. For TCRbeta analysis, collaborators shipped samples in one of three forms: frozen whole blood, isolated PBMCs, or DNA extracted from either of those sample types. The source of the sample is a study of blood T cell repertoires in COVID-19 (dated by TCRdb to the early 2020s). Study-wide context: Collaborator samples came from the United States, Italy and Spain and covered acute and convalescent phases of COVID-19. The material from the prospective study consisted of cDNA or gDNA derived from T cells, B-cell-depleted T cells, or PBMCs. The dataset comprised deeply sampled blood TCRbeta repertoires from subjects exposed to, actively infected with, or recovered from COVID-19. The repertoires were released in a freely available public database intended as a resource for research on the immune response to SARS-CoV-2. Samples were obtained from the ongoing ImmuneRACE study (first 160 participants) and from about 1,300 subjects provided by 6 global collaborators. Nearly every sample came with metadata listing a de-identified subject ID, COVID-19 status, age in years and sex. HLA class I and class II types, where available, came from metadata supplied by the sample provider rather than from assay-based typing.

The immunoSEQ Assay, a bias-controlled multiplex PCR, was used to amplify TCRbeta CDR3 regions from genomic DNA. On the authors' methods: Within the assay, amplification of reference gene primers was used to estimate how many nucleated cells each sample contained. Sequence reads were collapsed and filtered to measure the absolute abundance of every unique TCRbeta CDR3 rearrangement. For each sample, productive Simpson clonality was calculated by taking the square root of Simpson's diversity index across productive rearrangements. TCRdb's version of the immuneACCESS table is confined to in-frame rearrangements and falls short of the full clone set. An unresolved V gene accounts for under half of the shortfall where checked; the remainder is of unknown origin. The V and J calls and clone size come from that table; D and trimming were worked out from the DNA. Recorded for this sample are about 140,000 clones; roughly 80% of them occurred a single time. The ten largest clones add up to around 3.8% of the sample.

General conclusions and limits of the study: Clinical and demographic metadata were provided uncurated, with the amount varying by source and participant.

The chain joins TRBV2 to TRBJ1-5, and TRBD1 may be the D gene, going by 5 matching bases. The origin of this receptor is a man between 65 and 85 years old who had recovered from COVID-19. The sequencing sample was made of peripheral blood. The CDR3 here reads CASSEAIVLSGGQPQHF. At the DNA level, the sequence is TGTGCCAGCAGTGAAGCCATCGTGTTGTCGGGGGGTCAGCCCCAGCATTTT.